This TCR beta chain was obtained from a study of blood T cell repertoires in COVID-19. Those who participated ranged in age from roughly 18 to 100 years and resided in about two dozen US areas. Participant reports of clinical history set cohort assignment. The recovered donors of Cohort 3 showed two negative PCRs, clearance, or symptom resolution. Study processing details: Nucleated cell counts were estimated from reference gene primer amplification. The repertoire was sequenced with immunoSEQ multiplex PCR; TCRdb's copy has only in-frame clones and lacks some. The V and J calls and the clone size are those of that table, but D and trimming were determined from the DNA. The sample lists around 220,000 clones; 84% were seen once. Deletions cut 5 bases from V and 1 base from J, with 11 bases between. CDR3 length: 14 amino acids. Per the germline V gene, CDR1 is SGDLS and CDR2 is YYNGEE.

Material for sequencing was PBMCs or T cells enriched from blood (not recorded which). The chain uses TRBV9 and TRBJ2-3, with D unclear. This sequence was found in a woman in her thirties or forties who had recovered from COVID-19. The CDR3 here is CASSYLARTDTQYF. DNA of the CDR3: TGTGCCAGCAGTTATCTCGCGCGCACAGATACGCAGTATTTT.